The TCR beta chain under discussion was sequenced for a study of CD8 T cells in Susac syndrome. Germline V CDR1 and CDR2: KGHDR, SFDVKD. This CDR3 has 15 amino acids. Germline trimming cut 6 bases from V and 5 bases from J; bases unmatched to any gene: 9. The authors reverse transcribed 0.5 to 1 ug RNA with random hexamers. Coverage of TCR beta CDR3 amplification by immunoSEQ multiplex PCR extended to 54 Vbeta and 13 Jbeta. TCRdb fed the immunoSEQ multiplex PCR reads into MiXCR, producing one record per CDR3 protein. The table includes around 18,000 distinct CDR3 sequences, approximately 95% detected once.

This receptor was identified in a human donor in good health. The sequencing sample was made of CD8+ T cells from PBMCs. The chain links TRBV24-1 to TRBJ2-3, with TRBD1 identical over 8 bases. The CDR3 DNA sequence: TGTGCCACCAGTCAGATCACAGGGGGAAGAGATACGCAGTATTTT. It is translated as CATSQITGGRDTQYF.